One and the same sample provided the 30 T cell receptor beta chains below, sequenced in a study of T-cell memory formation after mild COVID-19. One entry per CDR3 protein results from TCRdb running MiXCR on the 5' RACE reads. Here the sample spans approximately 260,000 distinct CDR3 sequences, about 15% being singletons. Sequencing was performed on PBMCs or a T cell subset sorted from them (not recorded which). Receptors originate from a man younger than 30 who had mild COVID-19 (a few samples of this study predate the infection). Cell type and time point are not known.

CDR3 protein: CASSPTVMGETQYF. CDR3 DNA: TGTGCCAGCAGCCCGACAGTTATGGGGGAGACCCAGTACTTC. This rearrangement joins TRBV3-1 to TRBJ2-5, with D perhaps matching TRBD1 (5 bases). V was trimmed by 4 bases and J by 5 bases, leaving 14 bases between them. CDR1 and CDR2 from the germline V gene are LGHDT and YNNKEL (reference sequence). The CDR3 contains 14 residues.

This clonotype has more than one count but fewer than ten. This chain links TRBV4-2 with TRBJ2-2; D might be TRBD1 (5 bases). V lost 0 bases and J 0 bases, leaving 8 bases between the germline ends. The CDR3 has 16 amino acids. The germline gives CDR1 LGHNA, CDR2 YNFKEQ. CDR3 sequence: CASSQEWTTNTGELFF. The CDR3 DNA follows: TGTGCCAGCAGCCAAGAGTGGACAACGAACACCGGGGAGCTGTTTTTT.

The CDR3 DNA sequence: TGCAGCGTTGGGCTAGGGCGGAGTGGCTACACCTTC. Amino acid sequence: CSVGLGRSGYTF. J is TRBJ1-2 and V is TRBV29-1; D is uncertain. Germline V gives CDR1 SQVTM, CDR2 ANQGSEA. The CDR3 is 12 amino acids. V shed 4 bases and J shed 7 bases, with 13 bases lying between them.

This clonotype was detected only a few times. This chain connects TRBV19 to TRBJ2-3; the match to TRBD2 covers 8 bases. The CDR3 contains 16 residues. V lost 3 bases, J lost 6 bases, and 11 bases stayed unmatched. Germline V gene lookup returns CDR1 LNHDA and CDR2 SQIVND (reference sequence). DNA for the CDR3: TGTGCCAGTAGTATGGTGGCGGGACTAGTCTACGATACGCAGTATTTT. As protein: CASSMVAGLVYDTQYF.

This clonotype was picked up many times. The chain links TRBV3-1 to TRBJ2-3, with D hard to call. This CDR3 has 11 amino acids. V lost 1 base and J 8 bases, leaving 4 bases between the germline ends. Germline-derived CDR1 and CDR2 are LGHDT and YNNKEL (reference sequence). This CDR3 reads CASSQGRTQYF. DNA of the CDR3: TGTGCCAGCAGCCAAGGACGTACGCAGTATTTT.

CDR3 DNA: TGCGCCAGCAGCCAGGGGAAACGTTCCTCTGGAAACACCATATATTTT. It yields the protein CASSQGKRSSGNTIYF. The V gene is TRBV4-3, the J gene TRBJ1-3; unclear D gene. Germline assignment: CDR1 LGHNA and CDR2 YSLEER. The CDR3 is 16 amino acids. The V end lost 3 bases, the J end lost 0 bases, and 12 bases lay between the germline ends.

J is TRBJ1-2 and V is TRBV7-9, with D possibly being TRBD1 (6 bases). CDR1 is SEHNR and CDR2 is FQNEAQ in the germline V gene (reference sequence). This CDR3 is 14 amino acids long. V was clipped by 1 base and J by 4 bases, with 10 bases between them. The DNA of the CDR3 is TGTGCCAGCAGCTTAGATGGGGGGCCCTATGGCTACACCTTC. Its protein product is CASSLDGGPYGYTF.

The J gene is TRBJ2-5, the V gene TRBV20-1; 7 nucleotides agree with TRBD1. The CDR3 sequence is 14 residues long. Per the germline V gene, CDR1 is DFQATT and CDR2 is SNEGSKA (reference sequence). V was pared by 2 bases and J by 4 bases, with 7 bases of the junction left unmatched. The DNA for the CDR3 is TGCAGTGCTAGACCTATGACAGGGTCAGAGACCCAGTACTTC. This encodes CSARPMTGSETQYF.

The rearrangement uses TRBV11-2 and TRBJ2-1, with D uncertain. The CDR3 loop spans 12 amino acids. Trimming took off 1 base at V and 7 bases at J, with 5 bases between the two ends. Germline lookup yields CDR1 SGHAT and CDR2 FQNNGV. The DNA of the CDR3 is TGTGCCAGCAGCTTAGTTAGGAATGAGCAGTTCTTC. This sequence encodes CASSLVRNEQFF.

The chain employs TRBV21-1 and TRBJ2-3; TRBD2 is the table's D call, not checked against the DNA. TRBV21-1 represents a pseudogene. This CDR3 contains 18 residues. This chain's CDR3 is CASSAPGTSGGSTDTQYF. Written as DNA, the CDR3 is TGTGCCAGCAGCGCTCCCGGGACTAGCGGGGGCAGCACAGATACGCAGTATTTT.

The chain joins TRBV27 to TRBJ2-3; 7 positions match TRBD1. The CDR3 runs to 15 residues. Germline loops: CDR1 MNHEY, CDR2 SMNVEV (reference sequence). J was trimmed by 9 bases and V by 4 bases; bases with no gene match: 13. The CDR3 DNA reads as TGTGCCAGCAGTTCCACCTGGGGGACAGAGGGAACGCAGTATTTT. Translated: CASSSTWGTEGTQYF.

This clonotype was detected only a few times. The chain uses TRBV6-5 and TRBJ1-2; tentatively, D is TRBD1 (6 bases). From germline, CDR1 is MNHEY and CDR2 SVGAGI. Trimming pared 0 bases from V and 4 bases from J, leaving 12 bases between. This CDR3 has 15 residues. This CDR3 reads CASSYSRGAGYGYTF. The CDR3 DNA reads as TGTGCCAGCAGTTACTCGAGGGGGGCCGGCTATGGCTACACCTTC.

This clonotype was seen many times. The J gene is TRBJ1-1, the V gene TRBV12-3 or TRBV12-4; D gene unclear. The V end was cut by 3 bases, the J end by 4 bases, with 6 bases between. The CDR3 sequence is 12 residues long. CDR3 bases: TGTGCCAGCAGTTTTAGTGGCACTGAAGCTTTCTTT. Its protein product is CASSFSGTEAFF.

This clonotype was seen more than once but under ten times. This chain links TRBV7-9 with TRBJ1-2, with 9 bases identical to TRBD1. J gave up 6 bases and V 11 bases, and 10 bases lay outside the gene matches. Germline V gene data show CDR1 as SEHNR and CDR2 as FQNEAQ (reference sequence). The CDR3 runs to 13 residues. CDR3 amino acids: CAGNTGGANGYTF. In DNA, the CDR3 is TGTGCCGGAAATACAGGGGGCGCGAATGGCTACACCTTC.

This clonotype has just a few counts. V and J are TRBV11-1 and TRBJ2-5; D is unresolved. Germline assignment: CDR1 SGHAT and CDR2 FQDESV (reference sequence). Trimming removed 6 bases from V and 1 base from J, with 9 bases in between. This CDR3 comprises 13 residues. The CDR3 nucleotides read TGTGCCAGCAGGGGCAGGCCCCAAGAGACCCAGTACTTC. Translated, it gives CASRGRPQETQYF. Full variable domain (missing parts from reference TRBV11-1 and TRBJ2-5): EAEVAQSPRYKITEKSQAVAFWCDPISGHATLYWYRQILGQGPELLVQFQDESVVDDSQLPKDRFSAERLKGVDSTLKIQPAELGDSAMYLCASRGRPQETQYFGPGTRLLVL.

This clonotype was counted only a few times. This rearrangement joins TRBV5-1 to TRBJ2-3; D possibly matches TRBD1 or TRBD2 (5 bases each). Germline CDR1 and CDR2: SGHRS and YFSETQ. The germline V and J ends were trimmed by 1 base and 2 bases, with 8 bases remaining between them. The CDR3 contains 14 residues. CDR3 nucleotides: TGCGCCAGCAGCTTGTTGGGGGACACAGATACGCAGTATTTT. Its protein is CASSLLGDTDTQYF.

This clonotype was recorded a few times. The rearrangement joins TRBV3-1 to TRBJ1-2, with TRBD1 matching 12 bases. Germline CDR1 and CDR2: LGHDT and YNNKEL (reference sequence). Unmatched junction bases numbered 9, after V lost 3 bases and J lost 4 bases. This CDR3 region has 17 residues. The CDR3 spells CASSHPPGTGGGYGYTF. CDR3 nucleotide sequence: TGTGCCAGCAGCCATCCCCCCGGGACAGGGGGCGGCTATGGCTACACCTTC.

This clonotype has just a few counts. The chain recombines TRBV7-2 with TRBJ2-7; no reliable D call. CDR3 size: 13 residues. The germline CDR1 and CDR2 sequences are SGHTA and FQGNSA. V dropped 4 bases and J dropped 3 bases, with 10 bases sitting between them. The CDR3 sequence: CASSSPLDYEQYF. The CDR3 DNA sequence: TGTGCCAGCAGCTCACCCCTGGACTACGAGCAGTACTTC.

This clonotype appeared a few times. The chain uses TRBV28 and TRBJ2-5; 12 nucleotides match TRBD1. Per the germline V gene, CDR1 is MDHEN and CDR2 is SYDVKM. The CDR3 has 12 residues. Germline trimming cut 5 bases from V and 14 bases from J; bases unmatched to any gene: 6. This CDR3 reads CASSTAGTGGYF. Here the CDR3 DNA reads TGTGCCAGCAGTACGGCCGGGACAGGGGGCTACTTC.

This clonotype occurred a few times. This chain uses TRBV4-2 with TRBJ2-5; D may correspond to TRBD1 or TRBD2 (6 bases each). Germline V gene lookup returns CDR1 LGHNA and CDR2 YNFKEQ. The CDR3 has 16 residues. Deletions cut 2 bases from V and 4 bases from J, with 17 bases between. The CDR3 DNA is TGTGCCAGCAGCCAACCTACAAAGGGGGAGGCAGAGACCCAGTACTTC. This codes for CASSQPTKGEAETQYF.

The rearrangement links TRBV12-3 or TRBV12-4 to TRBJ2-1; 10 nucleotides agree with TRBD2. V trimming: 6 bases; J trimming: 3 bases; junction bases outside the gene matches: 5. CDR3 length equals 15 residues. CDR3 protein: CASSPSGGFYNEQFF. The CDR3, as DNA: TGTGCCAGCAGCCCTAGCGGGGGTTTCTACAATGAGCAGTTCTTC.

This clonotype was picked up a small number of times. The J gene is TRBJ2-2, the V gene TRBV30; the match to TRBD2 covers 7 bases. The CDR3 loop spans 15 amino acids. CDR1 and CDR2 from the germline V gene are GTSNPN and SVGIG (reference sequence). V trimming: 5 bases; J trimming: 5 bases; junction bases outside the gene matches: 11. The CDR3 DNA sequence: TGTGCCTGGGGAATGGGAGGGGTTCTTACCGGGGAGCTGTTTTTT. Its protein is CAWGMGGVLTGELFF.

The rearrangement uses TRBV7-6 and TRBJ2-7; the D gene is possibly TRBD2 (6 bases). Trimming left V 5 bases short and J 1 base short, with 18 bases between. CDR1 and CDR2 from the germline V gene are SGHVS and FNYEAQ. The CDR3 spans 16 residues. The CDR3 DNA reads as TGTGCCAGCAGCCAGAGTGGGCGGGGTACATCCTACGAGCAGTACTTC. This sequence encodes CASSQSGRGTSYEQYF.

This clonotype appeared a few times. The J gene is TRBJ2-6, the V gene TRBV10-3; D remains unclear. The CDR3 loop spans 15 amino acids. CDR1 is ENHRY, CDR2 SYGVKD, per germline. The germline V and J ends were trimmed by 4 bases and 0 bases, with 7 bases remaining between them. CDR3 in DNA: TGTGCCATCAGTGGCACGGGCTCTGGGGCCAACGTCCTGACTTTC. Its protein product is CAISGTGSGANVLTF.

The CDR3 reads CATRRGFKVGNEKLFF. The CDR3 bases are TGTGCCACCCGACGGGGCTTCAAAGTGGGAAATGAAAAACTGTTTTTT. The chain links TRBV6-2 or TRBV6-3 to TRBJ1-4; TRBD1 is a possible D gene (5 bases). Germline V gene lookup returns CDR1 MNHEY and CDR2 SVGEGT. This CDR3 comprises 16 residues. V was shortened by 10 bases and J by 5 bases, with 23 bases between the two germline ends.

The rearrangement joins TRBV7-7 to TRBJ2-3, with 15 bases that match TRBD2. V shed 5 bases and J 2 bases; nucleotides not matched to a gene: 5. This CDR3 comprises 17 residues. From germline, CDR1 is SSHAT and CDR2 FNYEAQ (reference sequence). CDR3 region: CASSPGTSGGYTDTQYF. The CDR3 DNA sequence: TGTGCCAGCAGCCCCGGGACTAGCGGGGGGTACACAGATACGCAGTATTTT.

This clonotype was counted only a few times. The V and J genes are TRBV29-1 and TRBJ2-7; no definite D call. This CDR3 is built from 14 residues. Trimming left V 5 bases short and J 3 bases short, with 17 bases between. Looked up from germline, CDR1 is SQVTM and CDR2 is ANQGSEA. The CDR3 bases are TGCAGCGTTTCCCGTGACATTTTTAGCTACGAGCAGTACTTC. It codes for CSVSRDIFSYEQYF.

This chain joins TRBV19 and TRBJ2-3, with D hard to call. Germline loops: CDR1 LNHDA, CDR2 SQIVND (reference sequence). V was pared by 4 bases and J by 2 bases, with 10 bases between. The CDR3 length is 14 residues. CDR3 loop: CASSKGQDTDTQYF. The CDR3 nucleotides are TGTGCCAGTAGTAAGGGCCAGGACACAGATACGCAGTATTTT.

This clonotype was seen a few times. The CDR3 sequence is CASSLAPGQSNTEAFF. The CDR3 DNA follows: TGCGCCAGCAGCTTGGCCCCGGGACAGTCGAACACTGAAGCTTTCTTT. The rearrangement joins TRBV5-1 to TRBJ1-1, with TRBD1 matching 7 bases. The CDR3 runs to 16 residues. Per the germline V gene, CDR1 is SGHRS and CDR2 is YFSETQ. Trimming at V came to 0 bases and at J to 1 base, leaving 6 bases not matched to a gene.

The sample holds one count of this clonotype. The chain employs TRBV11-2 and TRBJ2-2, with TRBD2 identical over 8 bases. CDR1 and CDR2 from the germline V gene are SGHAT and FQNNGV. Trimming at V came to 3 bases and at J to 7 bases, leaving 7 bases not matched to a gene. This CDR3 contains 15 residues. The CDR3 loop reads CASSFQAGGVGELFF. CDR3 DNA sequence: TGTGCCAGCAGCTTTCAGGCGGGGGGAGTCGGGGAGCTGTTTTTT. The entire variable domain, with the rest obtained from reference TRBV11-2 and TRBJ2-2, is as follows: EAGVAQSPRYKIIEKRQSVAFWCNPISGHATLYWYQQILGQGPKLLIQFQNNGVVDDSQLPKDRFSAERLKGVDSTLKIQPAKLEDSAVYLCASSFQAGGVGELFFGEGSRLTVL.